This T cell receptor (beta chain) was obtained from a study of CD8 T cells in Susac syndrome. CDR1 MDHEN and CDR2 SYDVKM come from the germline V gene. The CDR3 is 12 amino acids. Deletions cut 5 bases from V and 6 bases from J, with 9 bases between. It was with random hexamers that roughly 0.45 to 1 ug RNA was reverse transcribed. TCRdb used MiXCR to reprocess the immunoSEQ multiplex PCR reads, holding one entry per CDR3 protein. The sample includes more than 100,000 distinct CDR3 sequences, 90% to 95% of them seen just once. The rearrangement joins TRBV28 to TRBJ2-3, with D possibly TRBD1 on 6 matching bases. The TCR comes from a human donor in good health. Specimen: CD4+ T cells from PBMCs. The CDR3 sequence is CASSRTVDTQYF. Here the CDR3 DNA reads TGTGCCAGCAGTAGGACAGTTGATACGCAGTATTTT.